The clone carrying this T cell receptor beta chain was picked up many times. RNA transcripts served as the template for amplifying TCR beta CDR3 regions. The primer set for the first-round RT-PCR of the TCR CDR3 was HTBI. TCRdb redid the calling of the multiplex PCR reads with MiXCR, one entry per CDR3 protein. The sample has a few hundred thousand distinct CDR3 sequences; 15% to 20% are singletons. This entry comes from a study of T cells in Graves' hyperthyroidism and ophthalmopathy. With 2 bases removed from V and 1 base from J, the gap between germline ends came to 8 bases. Germline V gene data show CDR1 as SGHVS and CDR2 as FQNEAQ. The length of the CDR3 is 14 residues.

The receptor comes from a woman in her thirties with Graves' ophthalmopathy. The sequenced material came from blood. The chain joins TRBV7-8 to TRBJ1-1, with unresolved D. The chain's CDR3 is CASSLTLRNTEAFF. CDR3 nucleotide sequence: TGTGCCAGCAGCTTAACCCTTAGGAACACTGAAGCTTTCTTT.